This T cell receptor (beta chain) was observed in a study of blood T cell repertoires in COVID-19. Study summary: Donors in the United States, Italy and Spain gave samples during acute or convalescent COVID-19. Sources were T cells, B-cell-depleted T cells, or PBMCs; the material itself was cDNA or gDNA.

Seattle enrolled patients during active infection and tracked them longitudinally. As processed by the authors: Reference gene primer amplification yielded estimated nucleated cell counts. Repertoires were generated with immunoSEQ multiplex PCR, while TCRdb's copy carries only in-frame clones and drops some. D and trimming come from the DNA, and the V and J calls and clone size come from that table. This sample has roughly 200,000 clones, with over 80% found just once. Trimming took off 1 base at V and 8 bases at J, with 12 bases between the two ends. The CDR3 contains 13 residues. Germline V gene data show CDR1 as SGDLS and CDR2 as YYNGEE.

This sequence originates from a middle-aged woman with COVID-19, enrolled during active disease. The rearrangement joins TRBV9 to TRBJ1-2, with D uncertain. Material for sequencing was peripheral blood. Here the CDR3 DNA reads TGTGCCAGCAGCGTATCGTCGGGGAAAGGCTACACCTTC. It codes for CASSVSSGKGYTF.